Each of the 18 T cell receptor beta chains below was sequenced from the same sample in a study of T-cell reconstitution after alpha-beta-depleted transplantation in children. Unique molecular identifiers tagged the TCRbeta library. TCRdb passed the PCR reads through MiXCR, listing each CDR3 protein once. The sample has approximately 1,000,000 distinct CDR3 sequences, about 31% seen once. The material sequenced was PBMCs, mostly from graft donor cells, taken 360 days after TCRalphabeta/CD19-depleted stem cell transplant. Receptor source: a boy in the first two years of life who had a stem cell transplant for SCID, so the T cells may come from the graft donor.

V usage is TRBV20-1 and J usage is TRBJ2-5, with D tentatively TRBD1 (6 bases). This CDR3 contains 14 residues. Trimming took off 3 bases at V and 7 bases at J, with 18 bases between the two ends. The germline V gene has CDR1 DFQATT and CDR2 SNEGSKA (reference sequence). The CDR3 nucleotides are TGCAGTGCTAGGGATACTACCAGAGGGGGGACCCAGTACTTC. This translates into CSARDTTRGGTQYF.

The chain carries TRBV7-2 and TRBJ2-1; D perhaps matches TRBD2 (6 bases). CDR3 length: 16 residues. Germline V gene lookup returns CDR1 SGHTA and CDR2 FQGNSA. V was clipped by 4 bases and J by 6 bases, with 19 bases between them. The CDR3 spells CASSWRLAAEPNEQFF. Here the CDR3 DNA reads TGTGCCAGCAGCTGGCGGTTAGCGGCGGAACCCAATGAGCAGTTCTTC.

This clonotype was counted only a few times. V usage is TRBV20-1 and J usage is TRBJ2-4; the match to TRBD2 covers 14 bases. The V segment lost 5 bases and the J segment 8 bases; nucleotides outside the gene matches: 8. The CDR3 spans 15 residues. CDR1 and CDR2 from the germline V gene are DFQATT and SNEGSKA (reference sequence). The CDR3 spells CSAPTSGGALDIQYF. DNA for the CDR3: TGCAGTGCTCCGACTAGCGGGGGGGCCCTGGACATTCAGTACTTC.

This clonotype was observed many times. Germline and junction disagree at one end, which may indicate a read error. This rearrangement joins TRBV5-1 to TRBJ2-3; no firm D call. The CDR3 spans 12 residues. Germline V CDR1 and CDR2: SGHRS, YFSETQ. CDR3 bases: TGTGCCAGCAGTTACGGCACAGATACGCAGTATTTT. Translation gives CASSYGTDTQYF.

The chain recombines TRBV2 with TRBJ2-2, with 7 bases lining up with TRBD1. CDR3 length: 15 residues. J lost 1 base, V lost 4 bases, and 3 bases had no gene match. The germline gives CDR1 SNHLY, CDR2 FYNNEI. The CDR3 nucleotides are TGTGCCAGCAGTGTTCGGACAGGGAACACCGGGGAGCTGTTTTTT. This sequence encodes CASSVRTGNTGELFF.

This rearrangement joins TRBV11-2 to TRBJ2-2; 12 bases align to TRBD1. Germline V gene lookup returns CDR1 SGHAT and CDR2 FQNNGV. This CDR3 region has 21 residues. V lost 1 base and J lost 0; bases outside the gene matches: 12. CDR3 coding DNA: TGTGCCAGCAGCTTAGTTGGGACAGGGGGCGCCGTTCCGCCGAACACCGGGGAGCTGTTTTTT. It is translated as CASSLVGTGGAVPPNTGELFF.

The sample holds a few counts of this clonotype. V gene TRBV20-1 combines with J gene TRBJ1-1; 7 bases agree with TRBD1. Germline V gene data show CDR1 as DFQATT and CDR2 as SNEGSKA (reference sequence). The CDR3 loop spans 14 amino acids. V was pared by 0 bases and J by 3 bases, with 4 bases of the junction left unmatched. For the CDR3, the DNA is TGCAGTGCTAGAGAGGGAGGGGGCGACACTGAAGCTTTCTTT. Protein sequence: CSAREGGGDTEAFF.

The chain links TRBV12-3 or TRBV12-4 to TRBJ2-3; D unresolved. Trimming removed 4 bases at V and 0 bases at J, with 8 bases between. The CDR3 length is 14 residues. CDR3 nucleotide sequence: TGTGCCAGCAGTTCTCCCTTGAGCACAGATACGCAGTATTTT. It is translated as CASSSPLSTDTQYF.

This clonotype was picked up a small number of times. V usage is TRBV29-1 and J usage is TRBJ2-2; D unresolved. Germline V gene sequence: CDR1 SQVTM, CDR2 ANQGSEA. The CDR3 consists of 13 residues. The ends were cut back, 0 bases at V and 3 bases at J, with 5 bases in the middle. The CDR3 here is CSVEETDTGELFF. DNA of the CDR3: TGCAGCGTTGAAGAAACCGACACCGGGGAGCTGTTTTTT.

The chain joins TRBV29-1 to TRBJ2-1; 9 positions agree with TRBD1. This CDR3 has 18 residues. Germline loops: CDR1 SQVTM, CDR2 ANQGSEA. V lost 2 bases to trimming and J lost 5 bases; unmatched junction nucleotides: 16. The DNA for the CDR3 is TGCAGCGTTGAACATACAACTCCCGGGACAGGGATAAACAATGAGCAGTTCTTC. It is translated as CSVEHTTPGTGINNEQFF.

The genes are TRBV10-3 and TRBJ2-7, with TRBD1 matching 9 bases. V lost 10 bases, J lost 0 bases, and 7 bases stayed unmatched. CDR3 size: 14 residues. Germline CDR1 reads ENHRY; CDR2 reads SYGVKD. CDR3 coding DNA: TGTGCCACCGACGTGGGACAGGGCTCCTACGAGCAGTACTTC. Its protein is CATDVGQGSYEQYF.

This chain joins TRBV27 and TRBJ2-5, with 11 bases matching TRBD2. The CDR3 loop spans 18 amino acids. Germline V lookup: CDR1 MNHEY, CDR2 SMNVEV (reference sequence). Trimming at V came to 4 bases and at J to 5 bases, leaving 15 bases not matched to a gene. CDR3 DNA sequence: TGTGCCAGCAGTTCGCACCCGCGACCTAGCGGGGGGTTCGAGACCCAGTACTTC. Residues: CASSSHPRPSGGFETQYF.

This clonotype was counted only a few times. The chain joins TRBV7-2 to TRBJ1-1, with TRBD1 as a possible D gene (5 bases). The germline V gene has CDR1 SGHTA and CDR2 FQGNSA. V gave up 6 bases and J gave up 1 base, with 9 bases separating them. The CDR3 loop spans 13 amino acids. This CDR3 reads CASSVRANTEAFF. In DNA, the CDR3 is TGTGCCAGCAGTGTCAGGGCGAACACTGAAGCTTTCTTT.

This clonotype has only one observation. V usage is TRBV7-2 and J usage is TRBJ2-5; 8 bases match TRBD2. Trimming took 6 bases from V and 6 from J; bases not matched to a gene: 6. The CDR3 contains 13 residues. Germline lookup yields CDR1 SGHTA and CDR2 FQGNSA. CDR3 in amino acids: CASRKAGGKTQYF. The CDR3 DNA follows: TGTGCCAGCAGGAAGGCGGGGGGTAAGACCCAGTACTTC.

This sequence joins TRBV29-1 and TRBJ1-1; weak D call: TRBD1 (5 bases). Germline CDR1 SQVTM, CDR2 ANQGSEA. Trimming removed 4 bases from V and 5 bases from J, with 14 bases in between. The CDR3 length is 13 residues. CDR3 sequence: CSVGPGGGTEAFF. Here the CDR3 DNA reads TGCAGCGTTGGGCCTGGGGGGGGGACTGAAGCTTTCTTT.

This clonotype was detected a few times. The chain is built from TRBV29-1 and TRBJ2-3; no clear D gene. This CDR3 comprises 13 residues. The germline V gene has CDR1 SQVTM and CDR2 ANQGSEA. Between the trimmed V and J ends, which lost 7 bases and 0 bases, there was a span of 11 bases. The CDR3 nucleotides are TGCAGCGCCCAGAAATCTAGCACAGATACGCAGTATTTT. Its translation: CSAQKSSTDTQYF.

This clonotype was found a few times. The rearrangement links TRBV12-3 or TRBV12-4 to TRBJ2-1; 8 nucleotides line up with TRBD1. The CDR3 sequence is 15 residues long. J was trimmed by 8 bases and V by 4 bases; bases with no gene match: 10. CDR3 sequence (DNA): TGTGCCAGCAGTTCTACCTCAGGGGGCTTAGATGAGCAGTTCTTC. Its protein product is CASSSTSGGLDEQFF.

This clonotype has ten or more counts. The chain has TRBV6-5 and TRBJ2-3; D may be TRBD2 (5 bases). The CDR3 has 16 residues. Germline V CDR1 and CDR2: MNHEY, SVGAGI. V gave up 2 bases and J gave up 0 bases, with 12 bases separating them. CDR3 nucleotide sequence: TGTGCCAGCAGTTACAAGAGGGCTTATAGCACAGATACGCAGTATTTT. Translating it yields CASSYKRAYSTDTQYF.